This TCR beta chain stems from a study of OX40 agonist ivuxolimab in advanced cancers. Germline values: CDR1 SGHAT, CDR2 FQNNGV. V lost 5 bases, J lost 6 bases, and 19 bases lay in between. The CDR3 spans 16 residues. Measured with immunoSEQ multiplex PCR; TCRdb has only the in-frame clones, and not every one. Of 50,000 to 55,000 clones in the sample, approximately 80% are singletons; the top ten hold 3.5% to 4.5%. The input for sequencing was CD4+ or CD8+ T cells sorted from blood, taken in a trial of the OX40 agonist ivuxolimab. The rearrangement links TRBV11-2 to TRBJ2-2, with unresolved D. This sequence was found in an adult with an advanced solid tumor such as melanoma, head and neck, liver or kidney cancer. The CDR3 here is CASSRAFPFAAGELFF. The DNA for the CDR3 is TGTGCCAGCAGCCGCGCCTTCCCATTCGCCGCCGGGGAGCTGTTTTTT.